This T cell receptor beta chain is drawn from a study of T-cell memory formation after mild COVID-19. The CDR3 is made up of 15 amino acids. V was shortened by 3 bases and J by 5 bases, with 13 bases between the two germline ends. Germline CDR1 is SEHNR and CDR2 is FQNEAQ (reference sequence). Using its own MiXCR run on the 5' RACE reads, TCRdb lists one record per CDR3 protein. The data contain 58,000 or so distinct CDR3 sequences, 25% to 35% of them seen just once; the ten biggest clones take up around 40%. This chain links TRBV7-9 with TRBJ2-2; D remains unclear. The TCR sequence derives from a man aged 18 to 29 who had mild COVID-19 (a few samples of this study predate the infection). Cell type and time point are not known. The sample comprised PBMCs or a T cell subset sorted from them (not recorded which). CDR3 DNA: TGTGCCAGCAGCTTCTCTCCTCAGAGGACCGGGGAGCTGTTTTTT. Translating gives CASSFSPQRTGELFF.